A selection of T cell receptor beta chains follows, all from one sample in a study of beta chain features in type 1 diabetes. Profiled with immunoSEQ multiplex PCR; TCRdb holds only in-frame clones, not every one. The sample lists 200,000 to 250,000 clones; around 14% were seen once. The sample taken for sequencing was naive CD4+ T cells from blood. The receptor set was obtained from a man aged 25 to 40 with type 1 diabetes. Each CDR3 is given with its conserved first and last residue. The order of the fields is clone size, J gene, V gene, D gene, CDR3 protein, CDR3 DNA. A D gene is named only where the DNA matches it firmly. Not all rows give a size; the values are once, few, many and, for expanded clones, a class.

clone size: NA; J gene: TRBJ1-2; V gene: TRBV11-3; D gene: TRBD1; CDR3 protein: CASSFGQGNYGYTF; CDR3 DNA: TGTGCCAGCAGCTTCGGACAGGGAAACTATGGCTACACCTTC
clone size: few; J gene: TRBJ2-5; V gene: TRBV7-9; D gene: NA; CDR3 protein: CASSLQTGRRETQYF; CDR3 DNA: TGTGCCAGCAGCCTACAAACAGGGCGGCGAGAGACCCAGTACTTC
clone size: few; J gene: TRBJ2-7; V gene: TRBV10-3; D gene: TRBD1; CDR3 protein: CAISETDRGVPYEQYF; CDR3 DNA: TGTGCCATCAGTGAGACCGACAGGGGGGTACCTTACGAGCAGTACTTC
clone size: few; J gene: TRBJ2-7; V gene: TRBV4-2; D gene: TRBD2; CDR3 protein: CASSQTSGEQYF; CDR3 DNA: TGTGCCAGCAGCCAGACTAGCGGAGAGCAGTACTTC
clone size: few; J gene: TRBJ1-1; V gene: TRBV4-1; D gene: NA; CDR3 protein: CASSLPPWGPHEAFF; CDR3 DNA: TGCGCCAGCAGCCTACCCCCGTGGGGGCCCCATGAAGCTTTCTTT
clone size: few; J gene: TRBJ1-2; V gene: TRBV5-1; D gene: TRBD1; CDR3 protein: CASSPTTGQGIGYGYTF; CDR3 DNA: TGCGCCAGCAGCCCCACGACTGGACAGGGAATTGGGTATGGCTACACCTTC
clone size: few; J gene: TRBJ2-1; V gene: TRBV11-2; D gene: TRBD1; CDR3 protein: CASSTDRAAYNEQFF; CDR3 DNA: TGTGCCAGCAGCACCGACAGGGCGGCCTACAATGAGCAGTTCTTC
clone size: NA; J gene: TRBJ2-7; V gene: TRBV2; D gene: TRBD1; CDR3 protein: CASGTGSISYEQYF; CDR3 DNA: TGTGCCAGCGGGACAGGTTCGATATCCTACGAGCAGTACTTC
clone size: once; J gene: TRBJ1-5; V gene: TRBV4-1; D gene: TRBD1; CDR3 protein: CASSQPDRADQPQHF; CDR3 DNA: TGCGCCAGCAGCCAACCGGACAGGGCGGATCAGCCCCAGCATTTT
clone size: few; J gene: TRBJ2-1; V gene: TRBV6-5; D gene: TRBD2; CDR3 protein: CASSTGRERNEQFF; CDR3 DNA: TGTGCCAGCAGTACGGGGCGGGAGCGCAATGAGCAGTTCTTC
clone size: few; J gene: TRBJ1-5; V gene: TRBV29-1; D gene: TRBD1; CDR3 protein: CSVLTGSNQPQHF; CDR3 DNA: TGCAGCGTTTTGACAGGGAGCAATCAGCCCCAGCATTTT
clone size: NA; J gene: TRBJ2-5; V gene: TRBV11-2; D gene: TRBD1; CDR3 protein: CASRTGGETQYF; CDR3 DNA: TGTGCCAGCAGGACAGGGGGAGAGACCCAGTACTTC
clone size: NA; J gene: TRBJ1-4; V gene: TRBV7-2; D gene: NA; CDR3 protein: CASSLGGLGDEKLFF; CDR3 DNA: TGTGCCAGCAGCTTAGGGGGGCTCGGTGATGAAAAACTGTTTTTT
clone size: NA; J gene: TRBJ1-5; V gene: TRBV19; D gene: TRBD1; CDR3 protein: CASRTGAHGRYSNQPQHF; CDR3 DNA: TGTGCCAGTAGGACAGGGGCCCATGGGCGTTATAGCAATCAGCCCCAGCATTTT
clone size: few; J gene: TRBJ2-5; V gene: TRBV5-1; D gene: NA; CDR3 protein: CASQRRGGQETQYF; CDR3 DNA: TGCGCCAGCCAGAGGAGGGGGGGACAAGAGACCCAGTACTTC
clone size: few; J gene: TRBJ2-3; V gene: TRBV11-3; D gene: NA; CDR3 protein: CASNLRSTDTQYF; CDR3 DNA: TGTGCCAGCAATCTCCGGTCCACAGATACGCAGTATTTT
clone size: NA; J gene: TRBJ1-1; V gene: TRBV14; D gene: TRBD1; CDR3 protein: CASSQVTGGRTEAFF; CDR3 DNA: TGTGCCAGCAGCCAAGTCACAGGGGGCAGGACTGAAGCTTTCTTT
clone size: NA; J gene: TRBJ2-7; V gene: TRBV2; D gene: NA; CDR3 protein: CASRQDLSYEQYF; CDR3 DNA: TGTGCCAGCCGACAGGACCTCTCCTACGAGCAGTACTTC
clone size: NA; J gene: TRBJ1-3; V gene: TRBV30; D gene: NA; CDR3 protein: CAWSVRTGSGNTIYF; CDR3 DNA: TGTGCCTGGAGTGTCCGTACAGGCTCTGGAAACACCATATATTTT
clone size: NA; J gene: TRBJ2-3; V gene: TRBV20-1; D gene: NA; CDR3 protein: CSARQTDTQYF; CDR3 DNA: TGCAGTGCTAGACAAACAGATACGCAGTATTTT
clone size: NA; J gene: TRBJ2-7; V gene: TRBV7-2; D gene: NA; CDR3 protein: CASSLQGYEQYF; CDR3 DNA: TGTGCCAGCAGCCTCCAGGGCTACGAGCAGTACTTC
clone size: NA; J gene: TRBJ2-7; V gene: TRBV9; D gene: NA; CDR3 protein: CASSVATGAGFPYEQYF; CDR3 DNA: TGTGCCAGCAGCGTAGCTACTGGGGCCGGCTTTCCCTACGAGCAGTACTTC
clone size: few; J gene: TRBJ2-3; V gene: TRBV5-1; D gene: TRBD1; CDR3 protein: CASSPGTATQYF; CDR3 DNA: TGCGCCAGCAGCCCGGGGACAGCTACGCAGTATTTT
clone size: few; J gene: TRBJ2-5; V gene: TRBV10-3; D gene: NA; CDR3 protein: CAISIAGTAPQETQYF; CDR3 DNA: TGTGCCATCAGCATCGCGGGGACTGCCCCTCAAGAGACCCAGTACTTC
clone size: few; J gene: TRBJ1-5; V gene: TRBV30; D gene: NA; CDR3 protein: CAWSMPAGRWGSNQPQHF; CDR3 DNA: TGTGCCTGGAGTATGCCAGCAGGGAGGTGGGGGAGCAATCAGCCCCAGCATTTT
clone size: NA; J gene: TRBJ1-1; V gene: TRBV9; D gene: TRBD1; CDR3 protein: CASSGGGNTEAFF; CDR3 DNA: TGTGCCAGCAGCGGAGGGGGCAACACTGAAGCTTTCTTT
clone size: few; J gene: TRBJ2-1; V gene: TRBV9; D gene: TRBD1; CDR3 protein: CASSVALGQGYNEQFF; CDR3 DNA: TGTGCCAGCAGCGTAGCTCTGGGACAGGGGTACAATGAGCAGTTCTTC
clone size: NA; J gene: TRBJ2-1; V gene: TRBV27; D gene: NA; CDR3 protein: CASSSQGKQFF; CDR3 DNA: TGTGCCAGCAGTTCCCAGGGGAAGCAGTTCTTC
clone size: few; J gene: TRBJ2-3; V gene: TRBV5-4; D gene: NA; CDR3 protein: CASSLAGGTDTQYF; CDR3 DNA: TGTGCCAGCAGCTTGGCGGGGGGCACAGATACGCAGTATTTT
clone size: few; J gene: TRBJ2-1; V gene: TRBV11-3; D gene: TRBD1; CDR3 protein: CASSTGTAKSSNEQFF; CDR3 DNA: TGTGCCAGCAGCACCGGGACAGCCAAATCCAGTAATGAGCAGTTCTTC
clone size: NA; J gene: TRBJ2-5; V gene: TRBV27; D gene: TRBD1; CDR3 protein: CASSPGTGLYQETQYF; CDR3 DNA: TGTGCCAGCAGTCCCGGGACAGGCCTGTACCAAGAGACCCAGTACTTC
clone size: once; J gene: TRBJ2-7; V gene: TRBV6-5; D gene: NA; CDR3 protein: CASRPPGKGNYEQYF; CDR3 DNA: TGTGCCAGCAGACCCCCTGGGAAGGGGAATTACGAGCAGTACTTC
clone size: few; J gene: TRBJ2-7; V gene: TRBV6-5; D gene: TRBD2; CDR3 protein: CASSYSIAGTYEQYF; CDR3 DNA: TGTGCCAGCAGTTACTCGATAGCGGGTACCTACGAGCAGTACTTC
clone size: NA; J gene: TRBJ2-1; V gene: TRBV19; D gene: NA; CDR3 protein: CASSIEEGQTGNNEQFF; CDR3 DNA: TGTGCCAGTAGTATAGAAGAGGGCCAAACGGGAAACAATGAGCAGTTCTTC
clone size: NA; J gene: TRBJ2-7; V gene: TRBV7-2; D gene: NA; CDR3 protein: CASSPAAGPYEQYF; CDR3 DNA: TGTGCCAGCAGCCCTGCAGCGGGCCCCTACGAGCAGTACTTC
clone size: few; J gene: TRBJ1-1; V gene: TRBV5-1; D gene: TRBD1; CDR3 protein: CASSWGTGVTTEAFF; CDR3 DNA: TGCGCCAGCAGCTGGGGGACAGGGGTAACCACTGAAGCTTTCTTT
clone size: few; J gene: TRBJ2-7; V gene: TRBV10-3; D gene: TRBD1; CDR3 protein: CAISYRGLDEQYF; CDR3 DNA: TGTGCCATCAGTTACAGGGGGCTCGACGAGCAGTACTTC
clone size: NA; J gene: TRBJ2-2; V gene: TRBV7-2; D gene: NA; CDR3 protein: CASSLGRIRGTGELFF; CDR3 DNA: TGTGCCAGCAGCTTAGGTCGGATACGGGGCACCGGGGAGCTGTTTTTT
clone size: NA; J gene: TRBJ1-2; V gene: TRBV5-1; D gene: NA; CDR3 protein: CASSPELGYGYTF; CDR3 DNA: TGCGCCAGCAGCCCGGAGCTCGGCTATGGCTACACCTTC
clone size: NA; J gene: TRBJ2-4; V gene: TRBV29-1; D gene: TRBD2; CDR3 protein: CSVGGAKNIQYF; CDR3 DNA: TGCAGCGTGGGAGGGGCCAAAAACATTCAGTACTTC
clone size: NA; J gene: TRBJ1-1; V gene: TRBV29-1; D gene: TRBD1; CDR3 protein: CSGDRDNTEAFF; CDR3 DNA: TGCAGTGGTGACAGGGACAACACTGAAGCTTTCTTT
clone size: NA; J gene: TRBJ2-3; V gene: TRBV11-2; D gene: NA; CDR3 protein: CASSLDRVSRSTDTQYF; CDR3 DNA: TGTGCCAGCAGCTTAGATCGGGTTAGCAGAAGCACAGATACGCAGTATTTT
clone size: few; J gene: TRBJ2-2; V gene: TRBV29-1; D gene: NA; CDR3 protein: CSVGRLPGTGELFF; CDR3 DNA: TGCAGCGTTGGAAGACTCCCGGGGACCGGGGAGCTGTTTTTT